This T cell receptor beta chain comes out of a study of blood T cell repertoires in COVID-19 (TCRdb year 2020). Broadly, across the study: The collaborator samples originated in the United States, Italy and Spain and spanned the acute and convalescent phases of COVID-19. The material from the prospective study consisted of cDNA or gDNA derived from T cells, B-cell-depleted T cells, or PBMCs. Samples were obtained from the ongoing ImmuneRACE study (first 160 participants) and from about 1,300 subjects provided by 6 global collaborators. Subjects who had been exposed to COVID-19, were actively infected with it, or had recovered from it provided the deeply sampled blood TCRbeta repertoires that made up the dataset. Where available, HLA class I and class II types were taken from metadata supplied by the sample provider and were not determined by assay-based typing. The sample metadata nearly always contained a de-identified subject ID, COVID-19 status, age in years and sex. The repertoires were made available in a free public database intended to serve as a resource for research on the immune response to SARS-CoV-2.

Study-wide findings and limitations: Clinical and demographic metadata were provided uncurated, with the amount varying by source and participant.

TCRbeta CDR3 regions were amplified from genomic DNA using the immunoSEQ Assay, a bias-controlled multiplex PCR. The authors processed their data as follows. Within the assay, amplification of reference gene primers was used to estimate how many nucleated cells each sample contained. To quantify the absolute abundance of each unique TCRbeta CDR3 rearrangement, sequence reads were collapsed and filtered. For each sample, productive Simpson clonality was calculated by taking the square root of Simpson's diversity index across productive rearrangements. Sourced from immuneACCESS, this table was stored by TCRdb with only in-frame sequences that have V and J called. A share of the clones is absent; for the studies checked, an unresolved V gene accounts for under half, and the remainder has no known explanation. V, J and clone size were drawn from that table, and D and trimming were deduced from the DNA. The sample has 210,000 or so clones on record, more than 80% of them singletons. The biggest ten clones account for 2% to 3% of the sample.

In Seattle, one collaborating source enrolled patients while the infection was active and tracked those patients longitudinally over the course of disease. The collaborating institutions used their own protocols to collect whole blood in K2EDTA tubes. For TCRbeta analysis, collaborators shipped samples as frozen whole blood, isolated PBMCs, or DNA extracted from either of those sample types. For this clone: The antigen it recognizes is unknown. Base qualities are not provided; no much larger clone lies one nucleotide away.

Looking up the germline V gene (reference sequence) yields CDR1 MNHEY and CDR2 SMNVEV. Between the V and J ends, shortened by 3 bases and 10 bases respectively, the junction contains 9 bases. From the cysteine up to the phenylalanine, the CDR3 has a length of 11 residues. This entry keeps only the CDR3 DNA: 33 bases, framed from base 1. The material sequenced was peripheral blood. The receptor's source is a man aged 25-45 years with COVID-19, enrolled during active disease. The chain is assembled from TRBV27 and TRBJ1-2; TRBD1 is a weak D gene call, 5 bases matching. The nucleotide sequence reads TGTGCCAGCAGTTTCGCAGGGTACTACACCTTC. This sequence encodes CASSFAGYYTF.